This T cell receptor (beta chain) is from a study of human T cells and chemical hapten exposure. Study-level findings and limits: Because they had alopecia, donors may respond immunologically unlike healthy people.

Time point given: patch test 3, about 24 weeks after DPC sensitization. This sample's treatment: therapeutic diphenylcyclopropenone sensitization with weekly scalp DPC. Worth noting for this clonotype: Antigen specificity is unknown.

The CDR3 is 13 residues long. The ends were cut back, 6 bases at V and 12 bases at J, with 19 bases in the middle. As originally analysed: The median was around 100,000 TCRs per sample, ranging roughly 23,224 to 750,000. One entry per CDR3 protein, called by TCRdb with MiXCR from the RACE reads. The V and J calls, along with clone size, are taken from TCRdb and not from the paper's own processing. The table has approximately 97,000 distinct CDR3 sequences, 25% to 30% seen once. Sequenced material: whole blood, taken in connection with sensitization to the hapten diphenylcyclopropenone (DPC). The receptor was derived from a man aged 40-49 years with alopecia areata. Some clones in this sample may be carry-over from other donors' samples. This sequence joins TRBV12-3 or TRBV12-4 and TRBJ2-3; maybe TRBD2 (5 bases). CDR3 nucleotides: TGTGCCAGCAGCCTAACCATACCGGGGTCCCAGTATTTT. Its protein is CASSLTIPGSQYF.